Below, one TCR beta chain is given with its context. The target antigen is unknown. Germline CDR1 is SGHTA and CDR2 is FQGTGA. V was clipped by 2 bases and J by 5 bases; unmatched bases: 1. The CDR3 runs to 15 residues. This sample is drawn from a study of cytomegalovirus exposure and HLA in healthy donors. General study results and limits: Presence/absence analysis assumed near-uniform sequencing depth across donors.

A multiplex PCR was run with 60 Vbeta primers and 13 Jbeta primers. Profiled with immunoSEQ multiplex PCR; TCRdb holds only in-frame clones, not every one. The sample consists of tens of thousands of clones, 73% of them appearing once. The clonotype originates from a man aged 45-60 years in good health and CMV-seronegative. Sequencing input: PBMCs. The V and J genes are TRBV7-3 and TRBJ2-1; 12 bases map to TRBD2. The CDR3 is CASSLGLAGNNEQFF. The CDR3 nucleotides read TGTGCCAGCAGCTTAGGACTAGCGGGGAACAATGAGCAGTTCTTC.